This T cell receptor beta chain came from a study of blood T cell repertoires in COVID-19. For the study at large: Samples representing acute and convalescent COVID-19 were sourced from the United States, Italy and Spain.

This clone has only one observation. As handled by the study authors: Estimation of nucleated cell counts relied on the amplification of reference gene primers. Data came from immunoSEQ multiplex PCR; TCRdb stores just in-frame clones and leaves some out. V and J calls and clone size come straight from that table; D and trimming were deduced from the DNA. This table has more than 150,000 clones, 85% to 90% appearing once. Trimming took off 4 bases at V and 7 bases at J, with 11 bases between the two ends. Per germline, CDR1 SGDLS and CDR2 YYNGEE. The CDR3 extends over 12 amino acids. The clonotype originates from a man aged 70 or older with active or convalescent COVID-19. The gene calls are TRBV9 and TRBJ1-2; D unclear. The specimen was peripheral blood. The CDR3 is CASSPGGLGYTF. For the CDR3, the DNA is TGTGCCAGCAGCCCCGGAGGGCTTGGCTACACCTTC.